The subject of this entry is one T cell receptor (beta chain). CDR1 is KGHDR, CDR2 SFDVKD, per germline. The CDR3 loop spans 17 amino acids. Losses at the gene ends were 3 bases for V and 6 bases for J; bases not matched to a gene: 9. Produced via immunoSEQ multiplex PCR; TCRdb's table is partial and in-frame only. The table shows around 60,000 clones, with 88% occurring only once. The sample is drawn from a study of blood T cell repertoires in COVID-19. Study background: Specimens from acute and convalescent COVID-19 originated in the United States, Italy and Spain.

Input material: peripheral blood. The V call is TRBV24-1, the J call TRBJ2-3, with 12 bases aligning to TRBD2. This TCR came from a man in his fifties with active COVID-19. The CDR3 coding sequence is TGTGCCACCAGTGATCCTGCTAGCGGGGGGGCCGGGGATACGCAGTATTTT. Translating it yields CATSDPASGGAGDTQYF.